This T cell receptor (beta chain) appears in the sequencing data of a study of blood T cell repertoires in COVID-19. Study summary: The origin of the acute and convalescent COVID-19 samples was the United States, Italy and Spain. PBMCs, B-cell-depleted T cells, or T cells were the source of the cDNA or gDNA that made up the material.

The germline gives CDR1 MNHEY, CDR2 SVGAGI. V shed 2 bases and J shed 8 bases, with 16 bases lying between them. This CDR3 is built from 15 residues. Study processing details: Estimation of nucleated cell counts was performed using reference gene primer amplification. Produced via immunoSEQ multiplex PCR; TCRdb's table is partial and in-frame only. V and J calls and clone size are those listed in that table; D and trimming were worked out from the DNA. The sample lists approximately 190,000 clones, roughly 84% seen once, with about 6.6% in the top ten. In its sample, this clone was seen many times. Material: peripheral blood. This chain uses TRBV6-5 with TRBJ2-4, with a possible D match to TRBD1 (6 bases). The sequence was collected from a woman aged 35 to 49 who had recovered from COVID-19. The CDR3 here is CASSYVRGKGDIQYF. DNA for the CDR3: TGTGCCAGCAGTTACGTGAGGGGGAAGGGGGACATTCAGTACTTC.